This TCR beta chain comes out of a study of human T cells and chemical hapten exposure. Whole-study results and caveats: There was no change with DPC sensitization in TCRs above 1 in 1000 frequency.

A single record per CDR3 protein comes from TCRdb applying MiXCR to the RACE reads. This sample yields about 65,000 distinct CDR3 sequences, of which roughly 6.6% are seen a single time; roughly 3% belongs to the top ten. With V trimmed by 4 bases and J by 1 base, 5 bases remained unmatched. The CDR3 length is 14 residues. CDR1 and CDR2 from the germline V gene are SGHRS and YFSETQ. Ten or more counts support this clonotype. The target antigen is unknown. Time point defined: healthy volunteer bleed at 6 weeks. RNA extraction used unfractionated whole blood as the source of total RNA. The sequenced sample consisted of whole blood. The clonotype was recovered from a female donor in good health. Some clones in this sample may be carry-over from other donors' samples. The genes are TRBV5-1 and TRBJ2-7, with 7 bases aligning to TRBD1. In DNA, the CDR3 is TGCGCCAGCAGCCTTGGGGACAGATCCTACGAGCAGTACTTC. Translating it yields CASSLGDRSYEQYF.